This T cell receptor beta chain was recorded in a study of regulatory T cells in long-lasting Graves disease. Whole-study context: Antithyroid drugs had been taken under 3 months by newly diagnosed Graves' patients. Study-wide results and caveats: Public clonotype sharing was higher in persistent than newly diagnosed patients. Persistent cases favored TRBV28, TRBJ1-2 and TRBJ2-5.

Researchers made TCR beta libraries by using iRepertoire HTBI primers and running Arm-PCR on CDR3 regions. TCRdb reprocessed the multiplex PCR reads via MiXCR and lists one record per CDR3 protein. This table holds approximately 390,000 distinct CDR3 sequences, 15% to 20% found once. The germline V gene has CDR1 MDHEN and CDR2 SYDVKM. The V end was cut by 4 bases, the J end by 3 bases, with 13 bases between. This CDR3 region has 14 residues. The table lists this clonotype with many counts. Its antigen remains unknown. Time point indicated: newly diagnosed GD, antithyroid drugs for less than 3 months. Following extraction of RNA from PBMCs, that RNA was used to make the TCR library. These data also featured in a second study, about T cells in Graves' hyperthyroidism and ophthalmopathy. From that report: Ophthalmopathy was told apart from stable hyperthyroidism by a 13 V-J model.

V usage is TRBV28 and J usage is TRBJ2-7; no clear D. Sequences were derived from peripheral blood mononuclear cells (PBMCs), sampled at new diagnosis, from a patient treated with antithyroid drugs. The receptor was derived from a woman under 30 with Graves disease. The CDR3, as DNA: TGTGCCAGCAGTTCGTTGACCGAGAGCTACGAGCAGTACTTC. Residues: CASSSLTESYEQYF.